This T cell receptor (beta chain) was identified in a study of T-cell memory formation after mild COVID-19. In the study overall: TCR clusters were mostly confined to one donor each.

This clonotype was counted only a few times. Its specificity is not known. Employing constant-segment primers, 5'RACE generated TCR alpha and TCR beta cDNA libraries bearing sample barcodes and UMIs. TCRdb reprocessed the 5' RACE reads via MiXCR and lists one record per CDR3 protein. The data show 360,000 or so distinct CDR3 sequences, 25% to 30% seen once. The CDR3 is 14 residues long. The germline V gene encodes CDR1 MGHDK and CDR2 SYGVNS. V shed 6 bases and J 4 bases; nucleotides not matched to a gene: 5. General observations from the study: Certain responding clones were present in pre-infection memory, suggesting participation of cross-reactive memory.

This rearrangement joins TRBV25-1 to TRBJ2-5; 10 bases match TRBD2. The receptor's source is an adult woman who had mild COVID-19 (a few samples of this study predate the infection). Cell type and time point are not known. Material: PBMCs or a T cell subset sorted from them (not recorded which). CDR3 nucleotide sequence: TGTGCCAGCAGGGCTAGCGGGGGTCCAGAGACCCAGTACTTC. Protein product: CASRASGGPETQYF.